A single sample gave rise to the 8 T cell receptor beta chains below, sequenced in a study of blood T cell repertoires in COVID-19. Some clones are missing from TCRdb's copy, which holds only in-frame ones; the method was immunoSEQ multiplex PCR. The sample carries approximately 50,000 clones, 85% to 90% recorded once. The sequenced material came from peripheral blood. The receptor set was obtained from a man between 50 and 59 years old with acute or convalescent COVID-19.

The chain couples TRBV10-3 to TRBJ2-7, with 8 bases identical to TRBD1. Germline loops: CDR1 ENHRY, CDR2 SYGVKD. Trimming removed 8 bases from V and 3 bases from J; junction bases left unmatched: 9. This CDR3 is built from 14 residues. CDR3 sequence reads: CAISTGAVFYEQYF. The CDR3 DNA reads TGTGCCATCTCGACAGGGGCAGTCTTCTACGAGCAGTACTTC.

This clone has just one count. The CDR3 region is CASSLTGQANYGYTF. The CDR3 bases are TGCGCCAGCAGCTTGACAGGCCAAGCTAACTATGGCTACACCTTC. The genes are TRBV5-1 and TRBJ1-2, with a weak D call TRBD1 (5 bases). The CDR3 sequence is 15 residues long. V gave up 1 base and J gave up 0 bases, with 10 bases separating them. CDR1 is SGHRS, CDR2 YFSETQ, per germline. The entire variable domain, with the rest obtained from reference TRBV5-1 and TRBJ1-2, is as follows: KAGVTQTPRYLIKTRGQQVTLSCSPISGHRSVSWYQQTPGQGLQFLFEYFSETQRNKGNFPGRFSGRQFSNSRSEMNVSTLELGDSALYLCASSLTGQANYGYTFGSGTRLTVV.

This clone was detected only a few times. The V gene is TRBV25-1, the J gene TRBJ1-2, with a tentative D call TRBD1 (5 bases). Germline-derived CDR1 and CDR2 are MGHDK and SYGVNS. This CDR3 is 13 amino acids long. Trimming pared 3 bases from V and 5 bases from J, leaving 10 bases between. CDR3 sequence reads: CASSDSGKYGYTF. For the CDR3, the DNA is TGTGCCAGCAGTGACTCAGGGAAATATGGCTACACCTTC.

The chain recombines TRBV6-4 with TRBJ2-2, with 7 bases lining up with TRBD1. With V trimmed by 6 bases and J by 6 bases, 7 bases remained unmatched. The CDR3 contains 14 residues. The germline gives CDR1 MRHNA, CDR2 SNTAGT. In DNA form, the CDR3 reads TGTGCCAGCAGATTCAAAGGGGGCTCCGGGGAGCTGTTTTTT. It is translated as CASRFKGGSGELFF.

The chain combines TRBV10-1 with TRBJ2-1; the match to TRBD2 covers 10 bases. CDR1 WNHNN and CDR2 SYGVQD come from the germline V gene (reference sequence). Trimming cost V 0 bases and J 9 bases; bases outside gene matches: 8. The CDR3 extends over 16 amino acids. The CDR3 spells CASSESSASGSGEQFF. The CDR3 region has the DNA TGCGCCAGCAGTGAGTCGTCCGCTAGCGGGAGCGGTGAGCAGTTCTTC.

The chain links TRBV27 to TRBJ2-7; 7 nucleotides align to TRBD1. J lost 5 bases, V lost 7 bases, and 8 bases had no gene match. The CDR3 contains 13 residues. Per germline, CDR1 MNHEY and CDR2 SMNVEV (reference sequence). CDR3: CASNHDGTDEQYF. The DNA of the CDR3 is TGTGCCAGCAATCACGATGGGACAGACGAGCAGTACTTC.

The J gene is TRBJ1-6, the V gene TRBV7-8; possible D gene TRBD1, 6 bases. There are 16 residues in the CDR3. Looked up from germline, CDR1 is SGHVS and CDR2 is FQNEAQ. Trimming shortened V by 5 bases and J by 7 bases, and 18 bases separated the two germline ends. The CDR3 protein is CASSTKTGTRNSPLHF. The CDR3 bases are TGTGCCAGCAGCACGAAGACCGGGACAAGAAATTCACCCCTCCACTTT.

This chain links TRBV10-3 with TRBJ1-2, with 7 bases aligning to TRBD1. The CDR3 covers 13 residues. Germline CDR1 reads ENHRY; CDR2 reads SYGVKD. V lost 6 bases and J lost 4; bases outside the gene matches: 5. The CDR3 nucleotides are TGTGCCATCAGCTTTGACAGGGCCTATGGCTACACCTTC. Its protein is CAISFDRAYGYTF.